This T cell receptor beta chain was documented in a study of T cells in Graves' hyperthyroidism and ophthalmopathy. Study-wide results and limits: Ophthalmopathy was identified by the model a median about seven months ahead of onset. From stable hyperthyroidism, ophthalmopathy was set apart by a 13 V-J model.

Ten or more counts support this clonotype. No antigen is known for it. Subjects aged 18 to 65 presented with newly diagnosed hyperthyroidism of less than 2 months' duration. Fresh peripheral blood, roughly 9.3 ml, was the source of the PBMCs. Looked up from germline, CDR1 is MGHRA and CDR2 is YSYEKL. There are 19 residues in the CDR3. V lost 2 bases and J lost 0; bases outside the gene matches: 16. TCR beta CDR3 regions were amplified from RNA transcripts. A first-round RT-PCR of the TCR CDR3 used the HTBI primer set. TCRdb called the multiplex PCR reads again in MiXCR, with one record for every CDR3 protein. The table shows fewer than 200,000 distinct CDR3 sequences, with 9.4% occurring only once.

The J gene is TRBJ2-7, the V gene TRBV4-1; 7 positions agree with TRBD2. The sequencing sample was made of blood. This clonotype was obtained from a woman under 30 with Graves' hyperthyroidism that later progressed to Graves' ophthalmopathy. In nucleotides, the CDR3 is TGCGCCAGCAGCCAACTCTATGGGGTTTCCGGGAGGAGCTCCTACGAGCAGTACTTC. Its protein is CASSQLYGVSGRSSYEQYF.